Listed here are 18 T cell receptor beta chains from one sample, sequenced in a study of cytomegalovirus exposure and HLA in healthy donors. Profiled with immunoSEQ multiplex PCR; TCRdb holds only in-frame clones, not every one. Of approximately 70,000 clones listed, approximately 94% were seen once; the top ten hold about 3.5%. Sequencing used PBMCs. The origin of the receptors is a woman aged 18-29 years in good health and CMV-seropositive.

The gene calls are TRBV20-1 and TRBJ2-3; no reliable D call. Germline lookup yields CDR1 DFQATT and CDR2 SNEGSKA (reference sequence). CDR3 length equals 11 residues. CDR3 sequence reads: CSLLSTDTQYF. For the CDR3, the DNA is TGCAGCTTGCTAAGCACAGATACGCAGTATTTT.

CDR3 loop: CASSPSGAATNEKLFF. Here the CDR3 DNA reads TGCGCCAGCAGCCCCTCAGGGGCAGCAACTAATGAAAAACTGTTTTTT. This chain uses TRBV4-3 with TRBJ1-4; tentatively, D is TRBD1 (6 bases). V was shortened by 4 bases and J by 0 bases, with 12 bases between the two germline ends. The CDR3 has 16 residues. The germline CDR1 and CDR2 sequences are LGHNA and YSLEER.

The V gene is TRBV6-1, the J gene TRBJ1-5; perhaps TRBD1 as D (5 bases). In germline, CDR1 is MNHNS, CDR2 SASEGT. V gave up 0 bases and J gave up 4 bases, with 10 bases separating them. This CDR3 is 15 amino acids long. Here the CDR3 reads CASSEAGGGNQPQHF. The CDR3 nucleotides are TGTGCCAGCAGTGAAGCAGGCGGGGGAAATCAGCCCCAGCATTTT.

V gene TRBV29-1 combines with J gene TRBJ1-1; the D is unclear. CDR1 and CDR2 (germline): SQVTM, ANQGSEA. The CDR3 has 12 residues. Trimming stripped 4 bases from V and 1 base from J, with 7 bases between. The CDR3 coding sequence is TGCAGCGTTGGCCTCAGGAACACTGAAGCTTTCTTT. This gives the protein CSVGLRNTEAFF. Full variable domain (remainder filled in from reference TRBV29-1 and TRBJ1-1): SAVISQKPSRDICQRGTSLTIQCQVDSQVTMMFWYRQQPGQSLTLIATANQGSEATYESGFVIDKFPISRPNLTFSTLTVSNMSPEDSSIYLCSVGLRNTEAFFGQGTRLTVV.

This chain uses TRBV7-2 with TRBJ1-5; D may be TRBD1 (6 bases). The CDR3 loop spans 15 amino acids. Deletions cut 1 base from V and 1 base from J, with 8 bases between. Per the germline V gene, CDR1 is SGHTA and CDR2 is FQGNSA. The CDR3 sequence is CASSLVQGSNQPQHF. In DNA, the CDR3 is TGTGCCAGCAGCTTAGTACAGGGAAGCAATCAGCCCCAGCATTTT. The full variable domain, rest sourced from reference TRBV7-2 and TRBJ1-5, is GAGVSQSPSNKVTEKGKDVELRCDPISGHTALYWYRQSLGQGLEFLIYFQGNSAPDKSGLPSDRFSAERTGGSVSTLTIQRTQQEDSAVYLCASSLVQGSNQPQHFGDGTRLSIL.

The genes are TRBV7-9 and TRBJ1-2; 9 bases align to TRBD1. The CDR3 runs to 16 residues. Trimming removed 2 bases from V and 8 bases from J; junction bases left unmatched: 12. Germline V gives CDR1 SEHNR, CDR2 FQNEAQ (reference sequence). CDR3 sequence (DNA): TGTGCCAGCAGCTTACAGGGACAGGGAGACCTTTGGGGCTACACCTTC. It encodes CASSLQGQGDLWGYTF.

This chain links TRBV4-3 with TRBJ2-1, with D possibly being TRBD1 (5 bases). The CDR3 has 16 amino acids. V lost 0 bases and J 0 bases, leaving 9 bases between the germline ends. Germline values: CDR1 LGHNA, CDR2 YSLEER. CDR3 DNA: TGCGCCAGCAGCCAAGATAGTCAGGGCTCCTACAATGAGCAGTTCTTC. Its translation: CASSQDSQGSYNEQFF.

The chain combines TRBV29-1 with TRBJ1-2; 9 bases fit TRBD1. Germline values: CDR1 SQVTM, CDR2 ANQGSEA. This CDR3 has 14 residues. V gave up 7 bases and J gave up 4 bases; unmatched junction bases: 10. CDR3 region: CSAQTGGIGYGYTF. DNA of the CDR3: TGCAGCGCCCAGACAGGGGGGATCGGCTATGGCTACACCTTC.

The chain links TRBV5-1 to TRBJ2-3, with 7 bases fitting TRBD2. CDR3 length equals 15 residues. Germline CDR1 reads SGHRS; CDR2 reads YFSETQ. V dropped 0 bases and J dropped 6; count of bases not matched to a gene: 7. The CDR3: CASSLELAGVDTQYF. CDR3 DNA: TGCGCCAGCAGCTTGGAACTCGCGGGGGTGGATACGCAGTATTTT.

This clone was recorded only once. CDR3 region: CASSFGGDTEAFF. DNA for the CDR3: TGTGCCAGCAGCTTCGGGGGTGACACTGAAGCTTTCTTT. The chain links TRBV11-2 to TRBJ1-1, with a possible D match to TRBD1 (5 bases). The germline V gene has CDR1 SGHAT and CDR2 FQNNGV. Trimming took 3 bases from V and 3 from J, leaving 8 bases between them. The CDR3 runs 13 residues.

CDR3 sequence (DNA): TGTGCCAGCAGCGTAGGACAGGGGGCTTCTGGAAACACCATATATTTT. It encodes CASSVGQGASGNTIYF. The rearrangement joins TRBV9 to TRBJ1-3; 10 bases fit TRBD1. Trimming took 0 bases from V and 1 from J; bases not matched to a gene: 1. The CDR3 sequence is 16 residues long. CDR1 is SGDLS and CDR2 is YYNGEE in the germline V gene.

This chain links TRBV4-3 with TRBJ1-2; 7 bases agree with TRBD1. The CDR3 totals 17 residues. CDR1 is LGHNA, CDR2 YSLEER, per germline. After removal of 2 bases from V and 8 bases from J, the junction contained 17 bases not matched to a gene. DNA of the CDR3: TGCGCCAGCAGCCAATTCGAGGCGGGACCCTTAGGGGGCGGCTACACCTTC. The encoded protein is CASSQFEAGPLGGGYTF.

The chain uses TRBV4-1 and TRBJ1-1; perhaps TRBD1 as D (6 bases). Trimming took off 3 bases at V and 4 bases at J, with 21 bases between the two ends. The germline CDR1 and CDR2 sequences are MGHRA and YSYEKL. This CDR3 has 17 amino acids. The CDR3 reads CASSQPVWEGDITEAFF. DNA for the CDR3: TGCGCCAGCAGCCAGCCGGTTTGGGAGGGGGATATCACTGAAGCTTTCTTT.

The CDR3 region is CASSLTGAGTEAFF. DNA for the CDR3: TGTGCCAGCAGCCTGACAGGGGCGGGCACTGAAGCTTTCTTT. The chain is built from TRBV7-9 and TRBJ1-1; 8 bases fit TRBD1. Germline V gene sequence: CDR1 SEHNR, CDR2 FQNEAQ (reference sequence). This CDR3 spans 14 amino acids. The J segment lost 4 bases and the V segment lost 5 bases, leaving 6 bases of the junction unmatched.

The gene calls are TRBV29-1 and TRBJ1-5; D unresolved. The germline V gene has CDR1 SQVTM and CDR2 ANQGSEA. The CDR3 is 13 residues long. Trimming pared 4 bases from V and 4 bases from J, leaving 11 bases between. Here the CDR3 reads CSVAGSGNQPQHF. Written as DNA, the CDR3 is TGCAGCGTTGCGGGGTCGGGGAATCAGCCCCAGCATTTT.

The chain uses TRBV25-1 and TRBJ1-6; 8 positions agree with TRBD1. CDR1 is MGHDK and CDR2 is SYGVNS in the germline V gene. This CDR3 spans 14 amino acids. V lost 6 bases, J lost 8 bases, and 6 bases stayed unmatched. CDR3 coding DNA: TGTGCCAGCAGCTGGGGGACAGGCTATTCACCCCTCCACTTT. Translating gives CASSWGTGYSPLHF.

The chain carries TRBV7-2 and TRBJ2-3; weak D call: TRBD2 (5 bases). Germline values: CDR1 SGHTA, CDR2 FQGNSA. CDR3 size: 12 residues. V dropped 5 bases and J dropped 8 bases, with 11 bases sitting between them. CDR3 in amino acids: CASSPPGVTQYF. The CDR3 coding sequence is TGTGCCAGCAGCCCCCCCGGGGTTACGCAGTATTTT. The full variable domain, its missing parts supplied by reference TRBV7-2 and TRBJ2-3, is GAGVSQSPSNKVTEKGKDVELRCDPISGHTALYWYRQSLGQGLEFLIYFQGNSAPDKSGLPSDRFSAERTGGSVSTLTIQRTQQEDSAVYLCASSPPGVTQYFGPGTRLTVL.

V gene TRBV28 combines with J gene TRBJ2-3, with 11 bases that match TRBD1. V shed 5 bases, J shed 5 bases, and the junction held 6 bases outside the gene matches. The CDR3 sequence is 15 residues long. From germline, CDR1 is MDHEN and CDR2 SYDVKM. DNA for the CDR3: TGTGCCAGCAGTAAGGACAGGGGGCAATTAGATACGCAGTATTTT. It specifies CASSKDRGQLDTQYF.